This T cell receptor beta chain was sequenced during a study of post-analysis software for immune sequencing data. Study-level background: Included courses were relapsing-remitting and secondary progressive multiple sclerosis; progressive-relapsing multiple sclerosis was also included.

This CDR3 is 17 amino acids long. V was clipped by 0 bases and J by 10 bases, with 22 bases between them. The V gene's germline CDR1 is LGHDT and CDR2 YNNKEL (reference sequence). Notes on this clonotype: Antigen: not known.

Unique molecular identifiers featured in each of the TCR beta cDNA libraries. With about 0.95 to 11 million T cells as the source, 400,000 to 550,000 cDNA molecules resulted. TCRdb called the PCR reads again in MiXCR, with one record for every CDR3 protein. The sample has roughly 600,000 distinct CDR3 sequences; 44% are singletons. The study's findings and limits: Batch-mates among the samples co-clustered strongly by F measure. Multiple sclerosis was associated with a significant reduction in normalized Chao1 diversity relative to controls. Higher frequency in patients than in controls was seen for several TRBV segments, with TRBV5-6, TRBV5-1 and TRBV20-1 among them.

Specimen: blood. The TCR originated in a girl between 5 and 17 years old with multiple sclerosis. The chain carries TRBV3-1 and TRBJ2-1; a possible D gene is TRBD2 (6 bases). CDR3 bases: TGTGCCAGCAGCCAAGATTTTCGGGGGAGCGAACTAACGGAGCAGTTCTTC. This gives the protein CASSQDFRGSELTEQFF.